This is a list of T cell receptor beta chains from one sample in a study of shared clonotypes between healthy human individuals. The protocol was immunoSEQ multiplex PCR, while the TCRdb copy is restricted to in-frame clones and leaves out a portion. The sample lists about 480,000 clones, almost 80% occurring once. Sample: PBMCs. The source of these receptors is a woman in her thirties or forties in good health. Some clones in this sample may be carry-over from other donors' samples. Both conserved end residues are part of each CDR3. The order of the fields is J gene, V gene, CDR3 length, CDR3 protein.

J: TRBJ1-4; V: TRBV28; length: 15; CDR3: CASTRDRATNEKLFF
J: TRBJ2-2; V: TRBV9; length: 12; CDR3: CASSVDFGELFF
J: TRBJ1-5; V: TRBV6-5; length: 12; CDR3: CASRGRNQPQHF
J: TRBJ2-2; V: TRBV27; length: 15; CDR3: CASTKSASNRWELFF
J: TRBJ2-6; V: TRBV10-3; length: 16; CDR3: CAIAGQGDSGANVLTF
J: TRBJ1-1; V: TRBV5-1; length: 14; CDR3: CASSFVGVNTEAFF
J: TRBJ2-6; V: TRBV4-1; length: 19; CDR3: CASSQAPGHSLSGANVLTF
J: TRBJ2-1; V: TRBV5-5; length: 16; CDR3: CASSADGRATYNEQFF
J: TRBJ2-3; V: TRBV7-8; length: 17; CDR3: CASSLNPQGIGADTQYF
J: TRBJ1-1; V: TRBV28; length: 16; CDR3: CASSLISGGRNTEAFF
J: TRBJ2-2; V: TRBV5-4; length: 13; CDR3: CASSLIGTGELFF
J: TRBJ2-7; V: TRBV19; length: 11; CDR3: CASRAGDGQYF
J: TRBJ2-3; V: TRBV5-6; length: 14; CDR3: CASSVGANTDTQYF
J: TRBJ1-1; V: TRBV6-1; length: 16; CDR3: CASSEWPGEGGTEAFF
J: TRBJ2-6; V: TRBV4-2; length: 17; CDR3: CASSPREGSSGANVLTF
J: TRBJ2-3; V: TRBV18; length: 15; CDR3: CASSPTSGWTDTQYF
J: TRBJ2-2; V: TRBV10-3; length: 15; CDR3: CAISERTGWTGELFF
J: TRBJ2-7; V: TRBV7-2; length: 15; CDR3: CASSLALRSSYEQYF
J: TRBJ2-7; V: TRBV10-3; length: 13; CDR3: CATTRDPNYEQYF
J: TRBJ2-1; V: TRBV7-9; length: 12; CDR3: CASSWTPTGQFF
J: TRBJ2-4; V: TRBV6-6; length: 14; CDR3: CASSPTREAHIQYF
J: TRBJ2-7; V: TRBV5-6; length: 16; CDR3: CASSSGTGGEQYEQYF
J: TRBJ1-4; V: TRBV7-9; length: 14; CDR3: CASSFPGQREKLFF
J: TRBJ2-7; V: TRBV9; length: 14; CDR3: CASSVGRGRYEQYF
J: TRBJ1-1; V: TRBV5-5; length: 14; CDR3: CASSLAGRETEAFF
J: TRBJ2-5; V: TRBV30; length: 16; CDR3: CAWSLARVKLGETQYF
J: TRBJ1-1; V: TRBV28; length: 11; CDR3: CASSEDRRAFF
J: -; V: TRBV28; length: 14; CDR3: CATQGTSGPYEQYF
J: TRBJ2-1; V: TRBV7-2; length: 15; CDR3: CASSLLAGGFNEQFF
J: TRBJ2-1; V: TRBV10-1; length: 15; CDR3: CASSLTGPRGNEQFF
J: TRBJ2-7; V: TRBV7-9; length: 15; CDR3: CASSLSPPLAYEQYF
J: TRBJ2-1; V: TRBV7-2; length: 14; CDR3: CASSLDPSGELKFF
J: TRBJ2-3; V: TRBV5-5; length: 14; CDR3: CASRQEQNTDTQYF
J: TRBJ2-2; V: TRBV9; length: 15; CDR3: CASSVRPVNTGELFF
J: TRBJ2-5; V: TRBV11-2; length: 12; CDR3: CASSLQQETQYF
J: TRBJ2-7; V: TRBV27; length: 13; CDR3: CASSPNQGYEQYF
J: TRBJ2-2; V: TRBV4-2; length: 16; CDR3: CASSQRQGRFAGELFF
J: TRBJ2-1; V: TRBV7-9; length: 14; CDR3: CASSVSTHYNEQFF
J: TRBJ2-1; V: TRBV5-1; length: 16; CDR3: CASSTGTSGNYNEQFF
J: TRBJ1-5; V: TRBV9; length: 14; CDR3: CASSATGWGQPQHF
J: TRBJ2-7; V: TRBV5-5; length: 14; CDR3: CASSLGQHGNEQYF
J: TRBJ2-4; V: TRBV4-3; length: 13; CDR3: CASSPEQGAGQYF
J: TRBJ2-1; V: TRBV4-2; length: 17; CDR3: CASSQATGTGSYNEQFF
J: TRBJ2-3; V: TRBV7-2; length: 13; CDR3: CASSSAGADTQYF
J: TRBJ2-2; V: TRBV18; length: 17; CDR3: CASSPPTGGSRTGELFF
J: TRBJ1-2; V: TRBV2; length: 15; CDR3: CASSEAGQPNYGYTF
J: TRBJ2-5; V: TRBV5-8; length: 13; CDR3: CASTLYGTETQYF
J: TRBJ2-1; V: TRBV2; length: 12; CDR3: CASGLAPIEQFF